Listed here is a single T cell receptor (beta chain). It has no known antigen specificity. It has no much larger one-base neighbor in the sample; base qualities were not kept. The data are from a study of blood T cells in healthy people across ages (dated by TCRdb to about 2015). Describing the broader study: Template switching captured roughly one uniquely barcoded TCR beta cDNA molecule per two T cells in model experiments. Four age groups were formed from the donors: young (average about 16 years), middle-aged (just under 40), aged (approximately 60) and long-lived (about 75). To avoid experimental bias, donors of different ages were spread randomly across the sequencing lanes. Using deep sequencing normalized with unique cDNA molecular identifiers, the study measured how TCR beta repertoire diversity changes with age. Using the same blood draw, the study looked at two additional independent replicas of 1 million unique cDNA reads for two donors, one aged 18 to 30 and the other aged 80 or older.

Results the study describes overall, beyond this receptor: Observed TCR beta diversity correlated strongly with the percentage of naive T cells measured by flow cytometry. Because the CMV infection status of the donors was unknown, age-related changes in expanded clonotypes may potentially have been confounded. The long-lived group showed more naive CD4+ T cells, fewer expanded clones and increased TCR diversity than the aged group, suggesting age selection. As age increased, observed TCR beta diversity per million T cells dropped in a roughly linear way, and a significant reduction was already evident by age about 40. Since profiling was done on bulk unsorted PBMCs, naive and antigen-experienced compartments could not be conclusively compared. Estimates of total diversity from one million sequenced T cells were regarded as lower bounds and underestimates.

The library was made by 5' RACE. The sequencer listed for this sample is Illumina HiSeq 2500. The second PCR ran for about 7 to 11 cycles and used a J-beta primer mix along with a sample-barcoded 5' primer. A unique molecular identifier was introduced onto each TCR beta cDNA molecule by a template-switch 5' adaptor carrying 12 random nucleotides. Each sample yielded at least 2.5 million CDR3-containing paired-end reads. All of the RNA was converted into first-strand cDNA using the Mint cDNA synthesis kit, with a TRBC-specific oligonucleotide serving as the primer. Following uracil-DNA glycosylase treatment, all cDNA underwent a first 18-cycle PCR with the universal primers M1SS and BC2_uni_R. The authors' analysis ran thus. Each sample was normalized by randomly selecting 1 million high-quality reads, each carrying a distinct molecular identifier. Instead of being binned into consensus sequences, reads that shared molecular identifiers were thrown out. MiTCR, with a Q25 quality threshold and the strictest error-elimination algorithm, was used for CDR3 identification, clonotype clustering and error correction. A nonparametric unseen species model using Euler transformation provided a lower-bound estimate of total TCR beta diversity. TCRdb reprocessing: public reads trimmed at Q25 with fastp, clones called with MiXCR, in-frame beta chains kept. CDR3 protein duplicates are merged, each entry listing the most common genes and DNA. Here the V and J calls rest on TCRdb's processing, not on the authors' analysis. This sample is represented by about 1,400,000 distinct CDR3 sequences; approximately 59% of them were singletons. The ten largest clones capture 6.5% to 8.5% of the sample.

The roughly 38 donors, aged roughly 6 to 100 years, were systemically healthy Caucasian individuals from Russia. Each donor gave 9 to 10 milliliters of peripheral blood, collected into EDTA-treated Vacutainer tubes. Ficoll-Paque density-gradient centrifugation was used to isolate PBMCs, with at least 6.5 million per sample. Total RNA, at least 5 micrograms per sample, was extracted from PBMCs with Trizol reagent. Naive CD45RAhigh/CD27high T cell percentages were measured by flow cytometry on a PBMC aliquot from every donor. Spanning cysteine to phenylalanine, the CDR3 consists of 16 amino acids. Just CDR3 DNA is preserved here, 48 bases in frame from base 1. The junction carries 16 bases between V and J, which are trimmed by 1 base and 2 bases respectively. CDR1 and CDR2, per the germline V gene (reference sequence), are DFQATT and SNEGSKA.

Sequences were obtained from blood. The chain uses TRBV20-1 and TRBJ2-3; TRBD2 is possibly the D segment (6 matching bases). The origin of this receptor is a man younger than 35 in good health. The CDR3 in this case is CSARVPWGGATDTQYF. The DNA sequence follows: TGCAGTGCTAGAGTCCCCTGGGGAGGCGCCACAGATACGCAGTATTTT.